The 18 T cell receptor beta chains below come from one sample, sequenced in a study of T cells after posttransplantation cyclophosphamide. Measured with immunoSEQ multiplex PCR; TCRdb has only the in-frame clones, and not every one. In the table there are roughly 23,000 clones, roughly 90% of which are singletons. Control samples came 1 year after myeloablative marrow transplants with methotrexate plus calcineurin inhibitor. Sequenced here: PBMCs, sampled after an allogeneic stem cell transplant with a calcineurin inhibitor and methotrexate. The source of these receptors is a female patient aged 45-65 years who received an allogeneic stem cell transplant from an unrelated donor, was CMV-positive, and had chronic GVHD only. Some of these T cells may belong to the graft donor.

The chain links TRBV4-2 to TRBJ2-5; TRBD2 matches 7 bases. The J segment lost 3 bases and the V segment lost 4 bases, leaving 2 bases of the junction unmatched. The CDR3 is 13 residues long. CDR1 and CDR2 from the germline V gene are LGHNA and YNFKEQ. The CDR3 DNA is TGTGCCAGCAGCCCCCTAGCGGAAGAGACCCAGTACTTC. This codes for CASSPLAEETQYF.

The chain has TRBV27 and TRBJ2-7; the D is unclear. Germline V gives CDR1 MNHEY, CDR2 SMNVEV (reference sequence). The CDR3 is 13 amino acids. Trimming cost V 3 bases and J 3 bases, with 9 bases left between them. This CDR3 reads CASSFSPVYEQYF. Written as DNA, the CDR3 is TGTGCCAGCAGTTTCTCCCCAGTCTACGAGCAGTACTTC.

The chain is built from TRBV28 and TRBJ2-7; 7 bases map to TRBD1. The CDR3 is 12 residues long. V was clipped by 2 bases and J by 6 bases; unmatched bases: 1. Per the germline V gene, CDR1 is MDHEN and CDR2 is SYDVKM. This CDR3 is CASSLTGVEQYF. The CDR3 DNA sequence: TGTGCCAGCAGTTTAACAGGGGTCGAGCAGTACTTC. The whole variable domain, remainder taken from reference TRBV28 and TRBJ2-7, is DVKVTQSSRYLVKRTGEKVFLECVQDMDHENMFWYRQDPGLGLRLIYFSYDVKMKEKGDIPEGYSVSREKKERFSLILESASTNQTSMYLCASSLTGVEQYFGPGTRLTVT.

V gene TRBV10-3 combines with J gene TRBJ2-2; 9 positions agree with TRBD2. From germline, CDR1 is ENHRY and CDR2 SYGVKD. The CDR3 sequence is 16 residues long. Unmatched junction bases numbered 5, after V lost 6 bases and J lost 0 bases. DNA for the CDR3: TGTGCCATCAGGAGGCGGGAGGGGACGAACACCGGGGAGCTGTTTTTT. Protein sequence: CAIRRREGTNTGELFF.

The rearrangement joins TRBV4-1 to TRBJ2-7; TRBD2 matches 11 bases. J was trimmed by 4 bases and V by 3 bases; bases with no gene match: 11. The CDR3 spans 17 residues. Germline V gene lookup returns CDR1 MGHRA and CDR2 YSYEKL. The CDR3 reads CASSQAIATSGIYEQYF. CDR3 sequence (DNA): TGCGCCAGCAGCCAGGCTATTGCGACTAGCGGGATTTACGAGCAGTACTTC.

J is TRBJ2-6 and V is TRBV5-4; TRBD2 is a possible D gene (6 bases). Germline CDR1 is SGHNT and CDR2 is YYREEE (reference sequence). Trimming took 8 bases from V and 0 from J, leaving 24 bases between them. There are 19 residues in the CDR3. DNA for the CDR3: TGTGCCAGTCGTGGAGGGTTAGCCTCTTTCTACTCTGGGGCCAACGTCCTGACTTTC. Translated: CASRGGLASFYSGANVLTF.

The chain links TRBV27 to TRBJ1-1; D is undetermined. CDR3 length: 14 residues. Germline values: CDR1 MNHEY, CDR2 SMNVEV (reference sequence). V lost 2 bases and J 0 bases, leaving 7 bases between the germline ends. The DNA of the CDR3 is TGTGCCAGCAGTTTACGCGGGATGAACACTGAAGCTTTCTTT. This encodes CASSLRGMNTEAFF.

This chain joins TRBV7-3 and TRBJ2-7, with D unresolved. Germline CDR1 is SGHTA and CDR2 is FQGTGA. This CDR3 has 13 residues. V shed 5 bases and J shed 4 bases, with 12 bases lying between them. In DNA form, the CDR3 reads TGTGCCAGCAGCGTCCATGCCACTTACGAGCAGTACTTC. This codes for CASSVHATYEQYF.

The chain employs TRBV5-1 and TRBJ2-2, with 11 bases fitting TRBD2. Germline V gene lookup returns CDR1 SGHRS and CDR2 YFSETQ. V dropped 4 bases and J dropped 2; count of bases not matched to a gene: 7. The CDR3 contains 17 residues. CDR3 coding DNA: TGCGCCAGCAGCAGGGCGACTAGCGGGGCTAACACCGGGGAGCTGTTTTTT. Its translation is CASSRATSGANTGELFF.

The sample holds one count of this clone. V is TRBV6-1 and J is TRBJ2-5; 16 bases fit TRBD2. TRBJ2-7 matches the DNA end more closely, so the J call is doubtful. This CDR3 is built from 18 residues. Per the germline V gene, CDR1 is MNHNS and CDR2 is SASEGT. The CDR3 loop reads CASSDSGLAGGLSYEQYF. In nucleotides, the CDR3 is TGTGCCAGCAGTGATTCGGGACTAGCGGGAGGGCTTTCCTACGAGCAGTACTTC.

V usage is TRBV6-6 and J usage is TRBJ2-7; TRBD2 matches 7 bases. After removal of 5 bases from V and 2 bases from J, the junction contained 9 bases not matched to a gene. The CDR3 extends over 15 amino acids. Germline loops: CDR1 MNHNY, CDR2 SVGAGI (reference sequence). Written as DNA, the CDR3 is TGTGCCAGCAGTCTCTCCCGGGACTATACCTACGAGCAGTACTTC. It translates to CASSLSRDYTYEQYF.

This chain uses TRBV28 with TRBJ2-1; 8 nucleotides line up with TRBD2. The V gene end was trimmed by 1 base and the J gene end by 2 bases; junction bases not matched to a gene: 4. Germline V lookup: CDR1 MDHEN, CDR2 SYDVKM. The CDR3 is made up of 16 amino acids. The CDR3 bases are TGTGCCAGCAGTTTATCACTAGCGGCAACCTACAATGAGCAGTTCTTC. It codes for CASSLSLAATYNEQFF.

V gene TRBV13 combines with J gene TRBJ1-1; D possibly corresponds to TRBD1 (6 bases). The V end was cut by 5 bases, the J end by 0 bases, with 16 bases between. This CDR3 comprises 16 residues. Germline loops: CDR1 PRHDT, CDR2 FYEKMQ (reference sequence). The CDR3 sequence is CASSPPGVRLNTEAFF. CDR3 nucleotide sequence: TGTGCCAGCAGCCCACCAGGGGTTCGGTTGAACACTGAAGCTTTCTTT.

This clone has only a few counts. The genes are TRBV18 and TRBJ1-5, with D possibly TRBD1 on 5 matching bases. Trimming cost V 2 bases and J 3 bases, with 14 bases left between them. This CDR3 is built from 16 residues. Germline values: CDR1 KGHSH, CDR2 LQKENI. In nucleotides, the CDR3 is TGTGCCAGCTCACCAATGACAGCTCCCCACAATCAGCCCCAGCATTTT. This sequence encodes CASSPMTAPHNQPQHF. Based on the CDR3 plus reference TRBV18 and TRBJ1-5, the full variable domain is NAGVMQNPRHLVRRRGQEARLRCSPMKGHSHVYWYRQLPEEGLKFMVYLQKENIIDESGMPKERFSAEFPKEGPSILRIQQVVRGDSAAYFCASSPMTAPHNQPQHFGDGTRLSIL.

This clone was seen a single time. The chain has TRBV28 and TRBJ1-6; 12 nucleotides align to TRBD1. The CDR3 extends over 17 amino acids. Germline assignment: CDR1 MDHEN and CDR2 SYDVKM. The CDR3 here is CAAVSPGQGASNSPLHF. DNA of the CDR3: TGTGCAGCAGTCTCGCCGGGACAGGGGGCGTCTAATTCACCCCTCCACTTT.

The CDR3 sequence: CASIGMDRGGVDTQYF. In DNA, the CDR3 is TGTGCCAGCATTGGTATGGACAGGGGAGGGGTAGATACGCAGTATTTT. This chain joins TRBV28 and TRBJ2-3; 9 nucleotides agree with TRBD1. The CDR3 length is 16 residues. The germline V gene encodes CDR1 MDHEN and CDR2 SYDVKM. The V and J ends lost 7 bases and 5 bases, in that order; junction bases with no gene match: 13.

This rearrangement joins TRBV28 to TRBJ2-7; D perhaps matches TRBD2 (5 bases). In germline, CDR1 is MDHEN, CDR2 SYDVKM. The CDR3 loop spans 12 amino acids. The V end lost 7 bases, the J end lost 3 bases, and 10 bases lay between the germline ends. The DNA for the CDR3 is TGTGCCAGCATTGGGAGATACTACGAGCAGTACTTC. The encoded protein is CASIGRYYEQYF.

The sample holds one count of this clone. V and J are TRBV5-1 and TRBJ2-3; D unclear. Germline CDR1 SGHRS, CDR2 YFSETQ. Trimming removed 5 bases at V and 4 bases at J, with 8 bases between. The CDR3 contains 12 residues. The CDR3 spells CASRSYADTQYF. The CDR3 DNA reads TGCGCCAGCAGGTCCTATGCAGATACGCAGTATTTT.